This T cell receptor beta chain was sequenced in a study of PD-L1 blockade in urothelial cancer. Turning to the study itself: Tumors yielded a median of 1,402 T cells. Study-level findings and limits: Blood clones associated with the tumor expanded more at 3 weeks in durable-benefit patients. A single FFPE tumor sample per patient was used, not taken right before treatment.

Profiled with immunoSEQ multiplex PCR; TCRdb holds only in-frame clones, not every one. The table shows fewer than 45,000 clones, with just over 35% occurring only once. This clone appeared a few times. What it binds is unknown. The CDR3 spans 13 residues. Germline lookup yields CDR1 MDHEN and CDR2 SYDVKM. V was trimmed by 6 bases and J by 4 bases, leaving 12 bases between them. The rearrangement uses TRBV28 and TRBJ1-2; a possible D gene is TRBD1 (6 bases). This receptor was identified in a man between 60 and 75 years old with urothelial cancer. The sequenced sample was tumor tissue, obtained before atezolizumab (anti-PD-L1) treatment. The CDR3 loop reads CASRRDTFYGYTF. CDR3 in DNA: TGTGCCAGCAGGCGGGACACCTTCTATGGCTACACCTTC.